This T cell receptor (beta chain) was found in a study of T cells in Graves' hyperthyroidism and ophthalmopathy. Study-level findings and limits: Among clonotypes expanded in thyroid above 0.001, most were also found in blood. Median prediction lead before ophthalmopathy onset was 5.5 to 7 months with the model.

There were TCR beta CDR3 regions amplified from RNA transcripts. A set of HTBI primers served as the primers for a first-round RT-PCR of the TCR CDR3. TCRdb called the multiplex PCR reads again in MiXCR, with one record for every CDR3 protein. This sample has fewer than 450,000 distinct CDR3 sequences; about an eighth occur once, and the top ten carry around 27%. There are many counts of this clonotype. Its antigen is not known. Input material: blood. This sequence originates from a man between 50 and 59 years old with Graves' ophthalmopathy.

CDR3 region: CASSLDPGGTDTQYF. CDR3 DNA sequence: TGTGCCAGCAGCTTAGACCCGGGGGGCACAGATACGCAGTATTTT. The V and J genes are TRBV11-2 and TRBJ2-3; weak D call: TRBD2 (6 bases). The CDR3 sequence is 15 residues long. V was cut by 0 bases and J by 1 base, with 8 bases left in between. In germline, CDR1 is SGHAT, CDR2 FQNNGV.